This record looks at one T cell receptor (beta chain) sequence and its context. Antigen unknown. This CDR3 spans 15 amino acids. This sample is part of a study of T cells after yellow fever vaccination. Study results and limitations: Clones that expanded after primary vaccination mostly reappeared after the booster (roughly 96% CD4, 88% CD8). It was the secondary response that reached its peak faster, day 5 versus 15, but it was weaker. Overall, a small share of clonotypes was seen in both CD4 and CD8 compartments.

TCRdb ran MiXCR on the 5' RACE reads and lists one entry per CDR3 protein. Of hundreds of thousands of distinct CDR3 sequences in the sample, 12% were seen once. The specimen was PBMCs, collected on the day of the yellow fever booster vaccination. This chain uses TRBV21-1 with TRBJ2-1; the table assigns TRBD2, which was not confirmed against the DNA. TRBV21-1 is annotated as a pseudogene. The clonotype originates from a young man who received the YFV17D yellow fever vaccine. The chain's CDR3 is CASSKPSGSYNEQFF. Written as DNA, the CDR3 is TGTGCCAGCAGCAAGCCGAGCGGGTCCTACAATGAGCAGTTCTTC.